This entry is about one TCR beta chain. The germline V gene has CDR1 LGHDT and CDR2 YNNKEL (reference sequence). The V and J ends lost 3 bases and 0 bases, in that order; junction bases with no gene match: 8. The CDR3 sequence is 17 residues long. Molecules of cDNA were individually given unique molecular identifiers that were attached to them. MiXCR, applied by TCRdb to the 5' RACE reads, yields one record per CDR3 protein. The data show 25,000 to 35,000 distinct CDR3 sequences, roughly 7% seen once. The record originates from a study of early T cells in non-severe SARS-CoV-2 infection. Overall study context: From unsorted whole blood, bulk RNA was sequenced, and the chains remained unpaired.

The sample comprised whole blood. The V gene is TRBV3-1, the J gene TRBJ1-5; 7 positions match TRBD1. The receptor's source is an adult who was a healthcare worker with PCR-confirmed SARS-CoV-2 infection or an uninfected control (not recorded which). The CDR3 region is CASSHSTGYGSNQPQHF. DNA for the CDR3: TGTGCCAGCAGCCATTCGACAGGGTACGGTAGCAATCAGCCCCAGCATTTT.